Below, 14 T cell receptor beta chains from the same sample are listed, as sequenced in a study of blood T cell repertoires in COVID-19. The protocol was immunoSEQ multiplex PCR, while the TCRdb copy is restricted to in-frame clones and leaves out a portion. The table shows about 80,000 clones, with about four fifths occurring only once. Sequenced material: peripheral blood. The receptor source for this set is a human donor in a cohort sampled during active COVID-19.

V gene TRBV15 combines with J gene TRBJ2-1, with TRBD2 identical over 8 bases. J was trimmed by 3 bases and V by 5 bases; bases with no gene match: 6. CDR3 size: 15 residues. CDR1 is LNHNV and CDR2 is YYDKDF in the germline V gene (reference sequence). The CDR3 sequence: CATSRSRGGYNEQFF. Here the CDR3 DNA reads TGTGCCACCAGCCGATCACGGGGGGGCTACAATGAGCAGTTCTTC.

The gene calls are TRBV5-1 and TRBJ2-1; perhaps TRBD2 as D (5 bases). V was cut by 1 base and J by 10 bases, with 15 bases left in between. The CDR3 runs to 14 residues. Germline V lookup: CDR1 SGHRS, CDR2 YFSETQ. This chain's CDR3 is CASSLRRAGGEQFF. The CDR3 DNA reads TGCGCCAGCAGCTTGAGAAGGGCGGGCGGCGAGCAGTTCTTC.

The V and J genes are TRBV24-1 and TRBJ2-1; D is uncertain. Germline V gene data show CDR1 as KGHDR and CDR2 as SFDVKD. Trimming removed 3 bases at V and 9 bases at J, with 11 bases between. The CDR3 is made up of 13 amino acids. CDR3 loop: CATSDKLASEQFF. The CDR3 bases are TGTGCCACCAGTGATAAGTTAGCTTCTGAGCAGTTCTTC.

The chain employs TRBV5-1 and TRBJ2-2; D is undetermined. Germline V gene lookup returns CDR1 SGHRS and CDR2 YFSETQ. V lost 1 base and J 2 bases, leaving 12 bases between the germline ends. The CDR3 has 16 amino acids. The CDR3, as DNA: TGCGCCAGCAGCTTGCATAGCCCCGGAAACACCGGGGAGCTGTTTTTT. Its protein product is CASSLHSPGNTGELFF.

The chain joins TRBV28 to TRBJ2-3; 8 nucleotides align to TRBD2. Germline values: CDR1 MDHEN, CDR2 SYDVKM. The junction had 3 bases not matched to a gene; V was cut back by 8 bases and J by 2 bases. This CDR3 contains 13 residues. Written as DNA, the CDR3 is TGTGCCAGCCGGGGGGGGCACACAGATACGCAGTATTTT. Its protein product is CASRGGHTDTQYF.

V and J are TRBV16 and TRBJ2-3; TRBD2 aligns across 13 bases. The CDR3 contains 17 residues. Per the germline V gene, CDR1 is KGHSY and CDR2 is FQNENV. V lost 4 bases and J lost 1; bases outside the gene matches: 5. The CDR3 is CASSLYGTSGGTDTQYF. The CDR3 nucleotides read TGTGCCAGCAGCCTCTACGGGACTAGCGGGGGCACAGATACGCAGTATTTT.

The chain carries TRBV12-3 or TRBV12-4 and TRBJ1-2; maybe TRBD1 (6 bases). The CDR3 sequence is 13 residues long. V dropped 6 bases and J dropped 2 bases, with 10 bases sitting between them. CDR3 sequence: CASRPTGNYGYTF. DNA for the CDR3: TGTGCCAGCAGGCCTACAGGGAACTATGGCTACACCTTC.

This clone was observed once. The J gene is TRBJ1-2, the V gene TRBV5-1; D gene unclear. Trimming took off 3 bases at V and 3 bases at J, with 9 bases between the two ends. Germline V lookup: CDR1 SGHRS, CDR2 YFSETQ. The CDR3 has 13 residues. The CDR3, as DNA: TGCGCCAGCAGCTCCGGGAGTCACTATGGCTACACCTTC. Translating gives CASSSGSHYGYTF. Full variable domain (remainder filled in from reference TRBV5-1 and TRBJ1-2): KAGVTQTPRYLIKTRGQQVTLSCSPISGHRSVSWYQQTPGQGLQFLFEYFSETQRNKGNFPGRFSGRQFSNSRSEMNVSTLELGDSALYLCASSSGSHYGYTFGSGTRLTVV.

The rearrangement links TRBV3-1 (or the pseudogene TRBV3-2) to TRBJ1-3; no definite D call. The CDR3 has 13 amino acids. V was trimmed by 4 bases and J by 0 bases, leaving 4 bases between them. Germline V gene lookup returns CDR1 LGHDT and CDR2 YNNKEL (reference sequence). The CDR3 protein is CASSPPSGNTIYF. The CDR3 DNA reads TGTGCCAGCAGCCCTCCCTCTGGAAACACCATATATTTT.

The chain has TRBV27 and TRBJ2-3; unclear D gene. This CDR3 has 13 amino acids. The germline V and J ends were trimmed by 3 bases and 2 bases, with 6 bases remaining between them. Germline lookup yields CDR1 MNHEY and CDR2 SMNVEV (reference sequence). The DNA of the CDR3 is TGTGCCAGCAGTTTCTTCCCCACAGATACGCAGTATTTT. Translated, it gives CASSFFPTDTQYF.

V and J are TRBV11-2 and TRBJ1-1; a possible D gene is TRBD1 (5 bases). The CDR3 extends over 14 amino acids. V lost 5 bases and J lost 3, with 13 bases in between. The germline V gene has CDR1 SGHAT and CDR2 FQNNGV. CDR3 in DNA: TGTGCCAGCAGCCCCGCAGGGTGGGACACTGAAGCTTTCTTT. It encodes CASSPAGWDTEAFF.

This sequence joins TRBV6-1 and TRBJ2-7; TRBD1 matches at 7 bases. V dropped 3 bases and J dropped 0; count of bases not matched to a gene: 8. The CDR3 loop spans 16 amino acids. Germline CDR1 MNHNS, CDR2 SASEGT. The CDR3 region has the DNA TGTGCCAGCAGTGAGGAGACAGGGACCAGCTCCTACGAGCAGTACTTC. Translated, it gives CASSEETGTSSYEQYF.

This clone was counted once. The chain employs TRBV4-1 and TRBJ2-5, with TRBD2 identical over 8 bases. The CDR3 covers 16 residues. CDR1 MGHRA and CDR2 YSYEKL come from the germline V gene. J was trimmed by 1 base and V by 2 bases; bases with no gene match: 6. The CDR3 protein is CASSQIATSGQETQYF. Here the CDR3 DNA reads TGCGCCAGCAGCCAAATTGCTACTAGCGGCCAAGAGACCCAGTACTTC.

The rearrangement links TRBV14 to TRBJ2-5, with a weak D call TRBD2 (5 bases). The CDR3 spans 15 residues. Germline lookup yields CDR1 SGHDN and CDR2 FVKESK. The ends were cut back, 4 bases at V and 5 bases at J, with 17 bases in the middle. The CDR3 DNA is TGTGCCAGCAGCCCTTCAGTCGGGGAACGGGAGACCCAGTACTTC. Protein sequence: CASSPSVGERETQYF.